The 21 T cell receptor beta chains presented below share a single source sample, sequenced in a study of cytomegalovirus exposure and HLA in healthy donors. The PCR employed 60 Vbeta primers together with 13 Jbeta primers. TCRdb keeps only in-frame clones here, not all; method: immunoSEQ multiplex PCR. This table holds around 97,000 clones. Input material: PBMCs. The receptors come from a man in his forties or fifties in good health and CMV-seronegative.

The chain carries TRBV6-6 and TRBJ1-2, with D perhaps matching TRBD1 (5 bases). V was trimmed by 0 bases and J by 8 bases, leaving 13 bases between them. This CDR3 is built from 14 residues. Per the germline V gene, CDR1 is MNHNY and CDR2 is SVGAGI (reference sequence). The CDR3 DNA sequence: TGTGCCAGCAGTTACTCAGGTCCAGGGCGGGGCTACACCTTC. Protein: CASSYSGPGRGYTF.

This sequence joins TRBV7-9 and TRBJ2-5, with 8 bases that match TRBD2. The CDR3 is 16 residues long. Looked up from germline, CDR1 is SEHNR and CDR2 is FQNEAQ (reference sequence). V dropped 6 bases and J dropped 2; count of bases not matched to a gene: 11. CDR3 sequence: CASRISAGGSQETQYF. The CDR3 DNA reads as TGTGCCAGCAGAATTTCGGCGGGGGGATCACAAGAGACCCAGTACTTC.

The chain links TRBV5-1 to TRBJ2-2, with TRBD1 identical over 7 bases. Germline V CDR1 and CDR2: SGHRS, YFSETQ. The ends lost 1 base at V and 0 bases at J; junction bases unmatched: 3. CDR3 size: 16 residues. The DNA of the CDR3 is TGCGCCAGCAGCTTGACCGGGACAGCGAACACCGGGGAGCTGTTTTTT. Protein: CASSLTGTANTGELFF.

J is TRBJ2-6 and V is TRBV7-2, with D possibly TRBD1 on 6 matching bases. CDR1 and CDR2 (germline): SGHTA, FQGNSA. This CDR3 has 16 residues. The V end lost 0 bases, the J end lost 5 bases, and 11 bases lay between the germline ends. The CDR3 loop is CASSLAGRGWANVLTF. For the CDR3, the DNA is TGTGCCAGCAGCTTAGCAGGCAGGGGTTGGGCCAACGTCCTGACTTTC.

The V gene is TRBV7-6, the J gene TRBJ2-5, with 8 bases lining up with TRBD1. Trimming cost V 7 bases and J 8 bases; bases outside gene matches: 15. Per germline, CDR1 SGHVS and CDR2 FNYEAQ. The CDR3 has 15 amino acids. The CDR3 sequence is CASKDRAFTRGTQYF. CDR3 nucleotides: TGTGCCAGCAAGGACAGGGCTTTTACCAGGGGAACCCAGTACTTC. Drawing the rest from reference TRBV7-6 and TRBJ2-5, the complete variable domain is GAGVSQSPRYKVTKRGQDVALRCDPISGHVSLYWYRQALGQGPEFLTYFNYEAQQDKSGLPNDRFSAERPEGSISTLTIQRTEQRDSAMYRCASKDRAFTRGTQYFGPGTRLLVL.

The rearrangement links TRBV18 to TRBJ2-7; D might be TRBD2 (6 bases). V gave up 6 bases and J gave up 0 bases, with 15 bases separating them. The CDR3 runs to 15 residues. Looked up from germline, CDR1 is KGHSH and CDR2 is LQKENI. The CDR3 nucleotides read TGTGCCAGCTCCCCAAGGAGCGGGTACTCCTACGAGCAGTACTTC. It translates to CASSPRSGYSYEQYF.

V is TRBV30 and J is TRBJ1-2, with TRBD1 matching over 9 bases. Per the germline V gene, CDR1 is GTSNPN and CDR2 is SVGIG (reference sequence). V lost 5 bases and J lost 4; bases outside the gene matches: 2. The CDR3 sequence is 12 residues long. CDR3 amino acids: CAWVGQGYGYTF. CDR3 sequence (DNA): TGTGCCTGGGTGGGACAGGGCTATGGCTACACCTTC.

This chain uses TRBV6-5 with TRBJ1-1, with D maybe TRBD1 (6 bases). This CDR3 has 15 residues. Per germline, CDR1 MNHEY and CDR2 SVGAGI. Trimming shortened V by 5 bases and J by 0 bases, and 13 bases separated the two germline ends. CDR3 sequence reads: CASSPHREMNTEAFF. The CDR3 region has the DNA TGTGCCAGCAGTCCCCACAGGGAAATGAACACTGAAGCTTTCTTT.

V is TRBV6-5 and J is TRBJ2-5, with 15 bases that match TRBD2. The J call is uncertain, as TRBJ2-7 better fits the DNA end. Germline V lookup: CDR1 MNHEY, CDR2 SVGAGI. CDR3 length: 16 residues. The CDR3 sequence: CASSFRTSGGAHEQYF. CDR3 coding DNA: TGTGCCAGCAGTTTCCGGACTAGCGGGGGGGCCCACGAGCAGTACTTC.

The V and J genes are TRBV7-6 and TRBJ1-5, with 8 bases aligning to TRBD1. The V gene's germline CDR1 is SGHVS and CDR2 FNYEAQ. The V and J ends lost 4 bases and 1 base, in that order; junction bases with no gene match: 12. This CDR3 has 18 amino acids. The CDR3 sequence is CASSWGSGQGVSNQPQHF. CDR3 nucleotide sequence: TGTGCCAGCAGCTGGGGATCAGGACAGGGAGTCAGCAATCAGCCCCAGCATTTT.

The CDR3 region has the DNA TGTGCCATCAGTGACGACACCGGGACAGGGGTGAGCAATCAGCCCCAGCATTTT. This sequence encodes CAISDDTGTGVSNQPQHF. The chain has TRBV10-3 and TRBJ1-5, with 10 bases lining up with TRBD1. CDR3 length: 18 residues. V shed 3 bases and J 1 base; nucleotides not matched to a gene: 9. Germline CDR1 reads ENHRY; CDR2 reads SYGVKD.

The genes are TRBV6-5 and TRBJ1-2; 9 bases match TRBD1. This CDR3 has 15 amino acids. Trimming at V came to 6 bases and at J to 4 bases, leaving 9 bases not matched to a gene. Per the germline V gene, CDR1 is MNHEY and CDR2 is SVGAGI. DNA of the CDR3: TGTGCCAGCAGGCGACAGGGGGAAAGGAGCTATGGCTACACCTTC. Translated: CASRRQGERSYGYTF.

This chain uses TRBV7-8 with TRBJ2-5, with 11 bases that match TRBD1. Germline V gene sequence: CDR1 SGHVS, CDR2 FQNEAQ. The CDR3 extends over 13 amino acids. In nucleotides, the CDR3 is TGTGGTTCGGACAGGGGGCAGGGGGAGACCCAGTACTTC. Amino acid sequence: CGSDRGQGETQYF.

V is TRBV5-1 and J is TRBJ2-7; 7 bases match TRBD1. The germline V gene has CDR1 SGHRS and CDR2 YFSETQ. V trimming: 3 bases; J trimming: 0 bases; junction bases outside the gene matches: 12. This CDR3 comprises 17 residues. CDR3 protein: CASSSGQLPSSSYEQYF. In DNA form, the CDR3 reads TGCGCCAGCAGCTCGGGACAGCTGCCGTCCAGCTCCTACGAGCAGTACTTC.

This chain uses TRBV7-8 with TRBJ2-7; 8 nucleotides match TRBD2. V shed 2 bases, J shed 2 bases, and the junction held 11 bases outside the gene matches. CDR3 length: 17 residues. Germline V gene data show CDR1 as SGHVS and CDR2 as FQNEAQ. DNA of the CDR3: TGTGCCAGCAGCTTAAGGGGCACTAGCGGAGTCACCTACGAGCAGTACTTC. It is translated as CASSLRGTSGVTYEQYF.

This chain joins TRBV6-5 and TRBJ2-7, with D unclear. Trimming took off 0 bases at V and 3 bases at J, with 9 bases between the two ends. CDR1 is MNHEY, CDR2 SVGAGI, per germline. This CDR3 is 14 amino acids long. In nucleotides, the CDR3 is TGTGCCAGCAGTTACTCGCCCGGTTACTACGAGCAGTACTTC. Protein sequence: CASSYSPGYYEQYF.

The CDR3 DNA reads as TGTGCCAGCAGTGAAGGCAGGGGAGATGGCTACACCTTC. Its protein product is CASSEGRGDGYTF. This chain uses TRBV2 with TRBJ1-2; tentative D call: TRBD1 (6 bases). Germline loops: CDR1 SNHLY, CDR2 FYNNEI. V lost 1 base to trimming and J lost 6 bases, with 9 bases between them. CDR3 length: 13 residues.

CDR3 residues: CASAPSTSSVWGAYGYTF. DNA for the CDR3: TGTGCCAGCGCCCCAAGTACATCCAGTGTTTGGGGCGCCTATGGCTACACCTTC. The chain joins TRBV27 to TRBJ1-2, with D possibly matching TRBD1 (5 bases). Trimming removed 8 bases at V and 4 bases at J, with 29 bases between. CDR3 length: 18 residues. CDR1 is MNHEY and CDR2 is SMNVEV in the germline V gene (reference sequence).

The V call is TRBV11-3, the J call TRBJ2-5, with D unclear. Germline V lookup: CDR1 SGHNT, CDR2 YENEEA. The CDR3 consists of 13 residues. Trimming took 3 bases from V and 2 from J, leaving 7 bases between them. CDR3 loop: CASSFDSQETQYF. DNA of the CDR3: TGTGCCAGCAGCTTTGATAGTCAAGAGACCCAGTACTTC.

J is TRBJ1-1 and V is TRBV7-9; 9 nucleotides agree with TRBD1. Germline-derived CDR1 and CDR2 are SEHNR and FQNEAQ (reference sequence). This CDR3 is 15 amino acids long. J gave up 1 base and V 4 bases, and 4 bases lay outside the gene matches. CDR3 residues: CASSSPTGGNTEAFF. CDR3 in DNA: TGTGCCAGCAGCTCACCGACAGGGGGGAACACTGAAGCTTTCTTT. Drawing the rest from reference TRBV7-9 and TRBJ1-1, the complete variable domain is DTGVSQNPRHKITKRGQNVTFRCDPISEHNRLYWYRQTLGQGPEFLTYFQNEAQLEKSRLLSDRFSAERPKGSFSTLEIQRTEQGDSAMYLCASSSPTGGNTEAFFGQGTRLTVV.

The chain carries TRBV6-5 and TRBJ2-6; tentatively, D is TRBD2 (5 bases). Germline V CDR1 and CDR2: MNHEY, SVGAGI. The CDR3 totals 15 residues. Trimming removed 6 bases at V and 0 bases at J, with 9 bases between. The CDR3 sequence is CASSSRGSGANVLTF. In DNA, the CDR3 is TGTGCCAGCAGCTCTCGGGGCTCTGGGGCCAACGTCCTGACTTTC.